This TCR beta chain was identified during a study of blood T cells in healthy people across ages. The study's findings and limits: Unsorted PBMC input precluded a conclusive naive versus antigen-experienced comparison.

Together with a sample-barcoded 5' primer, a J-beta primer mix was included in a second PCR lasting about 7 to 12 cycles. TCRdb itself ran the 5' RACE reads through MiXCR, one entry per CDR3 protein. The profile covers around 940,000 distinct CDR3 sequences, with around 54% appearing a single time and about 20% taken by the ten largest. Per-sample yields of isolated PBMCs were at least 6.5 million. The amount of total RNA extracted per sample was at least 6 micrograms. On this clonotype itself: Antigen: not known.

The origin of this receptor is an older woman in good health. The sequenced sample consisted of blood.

CDR3 DNA sequence: TGCAGTGCTAGTAGAGGAGAGGGCTACGAGCAGTACTTC. Its translation is CSASRGEGYEQYF. The chain couples TRBV20-1 to TRBJ2-7; perhaps TRBD2 as D (5 bases). Per germline, CDR1 DFQATT and CDR2 SNEGSKA (reference sequence). Between the trimmed V and J ends, which lost 3 bases and 3 bases, there was a span of 12 bases. The CDR3 loop spans 13 amino acids.